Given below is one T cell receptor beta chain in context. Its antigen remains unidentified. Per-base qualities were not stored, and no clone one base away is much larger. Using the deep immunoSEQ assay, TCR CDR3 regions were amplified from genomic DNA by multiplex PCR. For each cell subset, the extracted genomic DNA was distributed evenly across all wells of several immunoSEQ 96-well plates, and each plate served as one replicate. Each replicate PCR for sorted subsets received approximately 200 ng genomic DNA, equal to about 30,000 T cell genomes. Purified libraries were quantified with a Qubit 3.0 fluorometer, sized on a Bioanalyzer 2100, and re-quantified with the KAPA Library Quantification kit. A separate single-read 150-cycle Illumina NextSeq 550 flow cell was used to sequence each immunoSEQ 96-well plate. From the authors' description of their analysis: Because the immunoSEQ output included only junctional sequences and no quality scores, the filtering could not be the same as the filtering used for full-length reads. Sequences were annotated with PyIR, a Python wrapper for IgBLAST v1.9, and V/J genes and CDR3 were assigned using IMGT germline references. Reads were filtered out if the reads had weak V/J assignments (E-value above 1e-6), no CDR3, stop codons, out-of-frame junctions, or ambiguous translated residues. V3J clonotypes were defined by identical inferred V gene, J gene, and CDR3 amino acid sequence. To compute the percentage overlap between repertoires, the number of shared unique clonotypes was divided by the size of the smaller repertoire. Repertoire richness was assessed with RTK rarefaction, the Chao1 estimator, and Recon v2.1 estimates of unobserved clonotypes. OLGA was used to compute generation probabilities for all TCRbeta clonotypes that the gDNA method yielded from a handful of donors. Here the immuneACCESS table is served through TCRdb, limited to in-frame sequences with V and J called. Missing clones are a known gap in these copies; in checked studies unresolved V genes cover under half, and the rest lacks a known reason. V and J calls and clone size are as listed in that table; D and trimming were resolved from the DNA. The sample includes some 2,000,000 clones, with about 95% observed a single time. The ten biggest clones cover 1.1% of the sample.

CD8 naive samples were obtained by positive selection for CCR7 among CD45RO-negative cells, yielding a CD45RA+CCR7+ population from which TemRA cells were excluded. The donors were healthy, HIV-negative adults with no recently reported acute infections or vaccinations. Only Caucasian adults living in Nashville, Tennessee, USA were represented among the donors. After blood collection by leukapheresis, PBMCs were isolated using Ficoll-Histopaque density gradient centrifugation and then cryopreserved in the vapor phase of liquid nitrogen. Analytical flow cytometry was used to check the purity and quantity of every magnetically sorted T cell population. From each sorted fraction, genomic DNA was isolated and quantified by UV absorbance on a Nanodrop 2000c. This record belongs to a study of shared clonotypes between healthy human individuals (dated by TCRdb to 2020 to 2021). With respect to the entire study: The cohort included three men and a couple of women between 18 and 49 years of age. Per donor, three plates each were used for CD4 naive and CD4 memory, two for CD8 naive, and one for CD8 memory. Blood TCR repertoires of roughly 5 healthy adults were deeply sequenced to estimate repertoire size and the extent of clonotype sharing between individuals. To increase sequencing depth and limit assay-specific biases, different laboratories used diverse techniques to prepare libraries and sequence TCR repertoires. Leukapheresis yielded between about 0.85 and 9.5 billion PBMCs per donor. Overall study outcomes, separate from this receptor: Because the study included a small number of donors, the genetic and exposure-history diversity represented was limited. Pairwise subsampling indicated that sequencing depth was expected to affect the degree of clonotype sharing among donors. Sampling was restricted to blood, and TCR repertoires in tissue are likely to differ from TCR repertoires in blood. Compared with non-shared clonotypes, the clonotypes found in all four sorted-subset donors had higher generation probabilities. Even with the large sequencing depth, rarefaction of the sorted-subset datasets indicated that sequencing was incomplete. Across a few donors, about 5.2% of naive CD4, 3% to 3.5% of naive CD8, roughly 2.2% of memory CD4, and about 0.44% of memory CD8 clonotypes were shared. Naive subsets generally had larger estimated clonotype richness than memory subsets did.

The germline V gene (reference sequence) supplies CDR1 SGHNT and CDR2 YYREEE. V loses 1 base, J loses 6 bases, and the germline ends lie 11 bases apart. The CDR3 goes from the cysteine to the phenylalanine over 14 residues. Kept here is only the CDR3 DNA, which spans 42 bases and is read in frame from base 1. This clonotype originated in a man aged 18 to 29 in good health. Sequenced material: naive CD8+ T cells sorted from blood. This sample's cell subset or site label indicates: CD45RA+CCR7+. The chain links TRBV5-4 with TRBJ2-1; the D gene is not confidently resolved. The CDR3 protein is CASSLSLELNEQFF. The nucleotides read TGTGCCAGCAGCTTGAGTCTAGAACTCAATGAGCAGTTCTTC.